This T cell receptor (beta chain) was captured in a study of blood T cell repertoires in COVID-19. Authors' processing steps: Amplification of reference gene primers provided the estimated nucleated cell counts. The method was immunoSEQ multiplex PCR; TCRdb's version includes in-frame clones alone and lacks a portion of them. V and J calls and clone size are as listed in that table; D and trimming were resolved from the DNA. The sample includes some 100,000 clones, roughly 85% of them seen just once. Per germline, CDR1 LGHDT and CDR2 YNNKEL (reference sequence). With V trimmed by 5 bases and J by 1 base, 4 bases remained unmatched. This CDR3 is built from 14 residues.

What was sequenced was peripheral blood. The clonotype originates from a woman between 65 and 79 years old with active or convalescent COVID-19. This chain uses TRBV3-1 (or the pseudogene TRBV3-2) with TRBJ2-7, with 8 bases that match TRBD1. The CDR3 coding sequence is TGTGCCAGCAGCTCACAGGGGGGATCCTACGAGCAGTACTTC. Protein sequence: CASSSQGGSYEQYF.